Here is one T cell receptor (beta chain) with its context. The antigen remains unidentified. A much larger clonotype is one base distant, so this may be a read error. A J-beta primer mix and a sample-barcoded 5' primer were used in a second PCR of roughly 6 to 12 cycles. Each CDR3 protein is one row after TCRdb ran MiXCR on the 5' RACE reads. The table records 1,800,000 or so distinct CDR3 sequences, roughly 43% of them present only once. Donors were healthy Caucasian individuals from Russia aged about 6 to 90. This sample was taken from a study of blood T cells in healthy people across ages. Study as a whole: About one barcoded beta molecule was captured per two T cells (by template switching).

Germline V gene sequence: CDR1 DFQATT, CDR2 SNEGSKA (reference sequence). The CDR3 consists of 12 residues. The study, taken as a whole, reports: Using unsorted PBMCs precluded a conclusive naive versus antigen-experienced comparison. When set beside aged donors, long-lived donors presented more naive CD4+ cells and higher diversity.

This clonotype originated in a human donor in good health. The sequencing sample was made of blood. This chain uses TRBV20-1 with TRBJ2-1; TRBD2 matches 8 bases. The CDR3 here is CSSGSPYNEQFF. CDR3 bases: TGCTCAAGCGGGAGCCCCTACAATGAGCAGTTCTTC.